These 25 T cell receptor beta chains were sequenced from one sample in a study of blood T cells in healthy people across ages. Primers used in a second PCR of about 6 to 11 cycles were a sample-barcoded 5' primer and a J-beta primer mix. TCRdb re-derived calls from the 5' RACE reads in MiXCR, one entry per CDR3 protein. The profile shows approximately 830,000 distinct CDR3 sequences, around 62% of them singletons. The specimen was blood. The receptors were sampled from a man aged 25-40 years in good health.

The V and J genes are TRBV9 and TRBJ2-1, with a tentative D call TRBD2 (7 bases). The germline gives CDR1 SGDLS, CDR2 YYNGEE. The CDR3 has 16 amino acids. Trimming pared 2 bases from V and 3 bases from J, leaving 15 bases between. CDR3 sequence reads: CASSVLDGGHYNEQFF. In DNA form, the CDR3 reads TGTGCCAGCAGCGTGCTGGACGGGGGGCACTACAATGAGCAGTTCTTC.

V is TRBV5-5 and J is TRBJ1-2, with D unclear. Germline assignment: CDR1 SGHKS and CDR2 YYEKEE (reference sequence). This CDR3 has 14 residues. V dropped 2 bases and J dropped 3 bases, with 11 bases sitting between them. The CDR3 DNA is TGTGCCAGCAGCTTTGAGGGAGCGGACTATGGCTACACCTTC. This encodes CASSFEGADYGYTF.

The V call is TRBV7-2, the J call TRBJ2-2, with D perhaps TRBD2 (6 bases). The CDR3 is 18 residues long. The V and J ends lost 0 bases and 0 bases respectively, with 14 bases between them. Germline V gene data show CDR1 as SGHTA and CDR2 as FQGNSA. CDR3 residues: CASSLAIIADTNTGELFF. In nucleotides, the CDR3 is TGTGCCAGCAGCTTAGCGATCATAGCGGATACGAACACCGGGGAGCTGTTTTTT.

The rearrangement uses TRBV20-1 and TRBJ2-1, with 7 bases fitting TRBD2. V trimming: 1 base; J trimming: 4 bases; junction bases outside the gene matches: 4. This CDR3 has 14 amino acids. Germline CDR1 reads DFQATT; CDR2 reads SNEGSKA (reference sequence). Here the CDR3 DNA reads TGCAGTGCTAGAGGACGCGGGAGTTACAATGAGCAGTTCTTC. Translation gives CSARGRGSYNEQFF.

CDR3 coding DNA: TGTGCCAGCAGCCTCGGGGCAGCGGGGCAGCAAGAGACCCAGTACTTC. Encoded protein: CASSLGAAGQQETQYF. J is TRBJ2-5 and V is TRBV11-2; TRBD2 agrees at 7 bases. CDR1 SGHAT and CDR2 FQNNGV come from the germline V gene. V was pared by 5 bases and J by 2 bases, with 11 bases of the junction left unmatched. This CDR3 comprises 16 residues. Based on the CDR3 plus reference TRBV11-2 and TRBJ2-5, the full variable domain is EAGVAQSPRYKIIEKRQSVAFWCNPISGHATLYWYQQILGQGPKLLIQFQNNGVVDDSQLPKDRFSAERLKGVDSTLKIQPAKLEDSAVYLCASSLGAAGQQETQYFGPGTRLLVL.

The J gene is TRBJ2-2, the V gene TRBV6-5; 8 bases match TRBD1. The V and J ends lost 6 bases and 7 bases, in that order; junction bases with no gene match: 13. Germline values: CDR1 MNHEY, CDR2 SVGAGI. The length of the CDR3 is 16 residues. CDR3 in amino acids: CASSSSSGTGNGELFF. The CDR3 DNA is TGTGCCAGCAGCTCCTCTAGTGGGACAGGAAACGGGGAGCTGTTTTTT.

The table lists this clonotype with a few counts. The rearrangement uses TRBV20-1 and TRBJ2-7; D possibly corresponds to TRBD2 (6 bases). The V gene's germline CDR1 is DFQATT and CDR2 SNEGSKA (reference sequence). The CDR3 contains 12 residues. V lost 6 bases to trimming and J lost 5 bases, with 14 bases between them. This chain's CDR3 is CSAFPPGDEQYF. The CDR3 DNA is TGCAGTGCCTTCCCCCCGGGAGACGAGCAGTACTTC.

The genes are TRBV9 and TRBJ2-5; 8 nucleotides match TRBD1. TRBJ2-7 explains the end of the DNA better; the J call may be wrong. This CDR3 comprises 14 residues. Germline-derived CDR1 and CDR2 are SGDLS and YYNGEE. CDR3 sequence (DNA): TGTGCCAGCAGCGTAGCGGTCGGACAGGGCGAGCAGTACTTC. Translated: CASSVAVGQGEQYF.

The gene calls are TRBV15 and TRBJ2-7; a possible D gene is TRBD2 (7 bases). CDR1 LNHNV and CDR2 YYDKDF come from the germline V gene (reference sequence). This CDR3 spans 17 amino acids. V dropped 1 base and J dropped 7 bases, with 23 bases sitting between them. In nucleotides, the CDR3 is TGTGCCACCAGCAGAGTTCTGCAGGGGCCAATCGGGGGGGAGCAGTACTTC. Its protein product is CATSRVLQGPIGGEQYF.

This clonotype was seen at least ten times. The J gene is TRBJ2-6, the V gene TRBV4-3; D unclear. The CDR3 totals 17 residues. Germline V gives CDR1 LGHNA, CDR2 YSLEER. The V gene lost 4 bases and the J gene lost 0 bases, with 13 bases spanning the gap. The CDR3: CASSRSAGSSGANVLTF. CDR3 nucleotide sequence: TGCGCCAGCAGCCGGTCAGCTGGTAGCTCTGGGGCCAACGTCCTGACTTTC.

This sequence joins TRBV4-3 and TRBJ2-7; D not resolved. The CDR3 runs to 14 residues. V was cut by 0 bases and J by 5 bases, with 11 bases left in between. Per germline, CDR1 LGHNA and CDR2 YSLEER. The CDR3 reads CASSQDLWTHEQYF. Written as DNA, the CDR3 is TGCGCCAGCAGCCAAGATCTATGGACCCACGAGCAGTACTTC.

V gene TRBV3-1 combines with J gene TRBJ2-1; 9 nucleotides align to TRBD2. J lost 7 bases, V lost 3 bases, and 25 bases had no gene match. Germline V lookup: CDR1 LGHDT, CDR2 YNNKEL (reference sequence). This CDR3 is 21 amino acids long. The chain's CDR3 is CASSHLYGGRSGGRNYNEQFF. The CDR3 region has the DNA TGTGCCAGCAGCCATTTATACGGTGGTAGAAGCGGGGGGCGAAACTATAATGAGCAGTTCTTC.

The rearrangement joins TRBV2 to TRBJ2-3; maybe TRBD2 (6 bases). Trimming cost V 6 bases and J 3 bases, with 13 bases left between them. The CDR3 spans 14 residues. CDR1 and CDR2 from the germline V gene are SNHLY and FYNNEI. CDR3 bases: TGTGCCAGCAGCCCTGGGGAGGTTACAGATACGCAGTATTTT. Encoded protein: CASSPGEVTDTQYF.

This chain uses TRBV3-1 with TRBJ2-6; D perhaps matches TRBD1 (6 bases). The CDR3 sequence is 18 residues long. V was trimmed by 4 bases and J by 0 bases, leaving 16 bases between them. The V gene's germline CDR1 is LGHDT and CDR2 YNNKEL (reference sequence). The CDR3 sequence: CASSLRSGHRSGANVLTF. The CDR3 DNA reads as TGTGCCAGCAGCCTTCGATCGGGACACCGCTCTGGGGCCAACGTCCTGACTTTC.

This clonotype was counted a single time. The V gene is TRBV7-9, the J gene TRBJ1-2; no firm D call. CDR1 is SEHNR and CDR2 is FQNEAQ in the germline V gene (reference sequence). Trimming took off 0 bases at V and 6 bases at J, with 11 bases between the two ends. This CDR3 spans 14 amino acids. Here the CDR3 reads CASSLARNPNGYTF. DNA of the CDR3: TGTGCCAGCAGCTTAGCTAGGAACCCTAATGGCTACACCTTC.

In this sample, this clonotype turned up a few times. This sequence joins TRBV5-1 and TRBJ2-3; D uncertain. V lost 3 bases to trimming and J lost 0 bases, with 11 bases between them. From germline, CDR1 is SGHRS and CDR2 YFSETQ. The CDR3 runs to 15 residues. Here the CDR3 reads CASSSARASTDTQYF. The CDR3, as DNA: TGCGCCAGCAGCTCCGCCCGGGCTAGCACAGATACGCAGTATTTT.

This clonotype was seen only a few times. The chain joins TRBV4-3 to TRBJ2-5; unclear D gene. The CDR3 covers 13 residues. Trimming took off 1 base at V and 3 bases at J, with 6 bases between the two ends. Germline CDR1 reads LGHNA; CDR2 reads YSLEER. CDR3 in amino acids: CASSQGSEETQYF. CDR3 DNA sequence: TGCGCCAGCAGCCAAGGAAGTGAAGAGACCCAGTACTTC.

The gene calls are TRBV7-9 and TRBJ2-7; no definite D call. This CDR3 is 12 amino acids long. CDR1 SEHNR and CDR2 FQNEAQ come from the germline V gene (reference sequence). Between the trimmed V and J ends, which lost 1 base and 7 bases, there was a span of 8 bases. CDR3 DNA sequence: TGTGCCAGCAGCTTAGGGGGTAAGGAGCAGTACTTC. It codes for CASSLGGKEQYF.

The V gene is TRBV20-1, the J gene TRBJ2-5; D is possibly TRBD1 (5 bases). The CDR3 spans 14 residues. Germline CDR1 reads DFQATT; CDR2 reads SNEGSKA (reference sequence). Trimming removed 0 bases at V and 0 bases at J, with 8 bases between. The CDR3 DNA reads TGCAGTGCTAGAGATGGGGCAGACCAAGAGACCCAGTACTTC. This encodes CSARDGADQETQYF.

This clonotype has only a few counts. The J gene is TRBJ2-7, the V gene TRBV4-2; unclear D gene. Germline lookup yields CDR1 LGHNA and CDR2 YNFKEQ. The length of the CDR3 is 14 residues. Trimming removed 1 base at V and 6 bases at J, with 13 bases between. The CDR3 sequence is CASSQVTDLGEQYF. CDR3 nucleotide sequence: TGTGCCAGCAGCCAAGTCACAGACCTCGGCGAGCAGTACTTC.

The V and J genes are TRBV11-1 and TRBJ2-5; 14 bases map to TRBD2. Germline V lookup: CDR1 SGHAT, CDR2 FQDESV (reference sequence). The CDR3 spans 17 residues. After removal of 5 bases from V and 3 bases from J, the junction contained 8 bases not matched to a gene. This CDR3 reads CASSPGLAGGIEETQYF. The CDR3 DNA sequence: TGTGCCAGCAGCCCCGGACTAGCGGGGGGAATTGAAGAGACCCAGTACTTC.

This clonotype was seen only a few times. The chain recombines TRBV5-1 with TRBJ1-6; D is uncertain. CDR1 is SGHRS, CDR2 YFSETQ, per germline. The V end lost 4 bases, the J end lost 0 bases, and 17 bases lay between the germline ends. The CDR3 consists of 18 residues. The CDR3 region has the DNA TGCGCCAGCAGCCCCACCGGACCGGTCAGCTCCTATAATTCACCCCTCCACTTT. This sequence encodes CASSPTGPVSSYNSPLHF.

The CDR3 is CSALPGQPRDEQFF. The CDR3 DNA reads TGCAGCGCCCTCCCGGGACAGCCCCGGGATGAGCAGTTCTTC. The chain couples TRBV29-1 to TRBJ2-1, with 7 bases fitting TRBD1. The CDR3 sequence is 14 residues long. The V and J ends lost 7 bases and 8 bases, in that order; junction bases with no gene match: 14. Germline CDR1 SQVTM, CDR2 ANQGSEA.

This clonotype has only a few counts. This sequence joins TRBV6-2 or TRBV6-3 and TRBJ1-2; D remains unclear. This CDR3 region has 16 residues. Germline V lookup: CDR1 MNHEY, CDR2 SVGEGT. Between the trimmed V and J ends, which lost 6 bases and 5 bases, there was a span of 22 bases. DNA for the CDR3: TGTGCCAGCAGAGAATACGGACGGGGAACGAAATATGGCTACACCTTC. Translated, it gives CASREYGRGTKYGYTF.

The chain links TRBV20-1 to TRBJ2-1, with TRBD2 identical over 11 bases. V was clipped by 3 bases and J by 4 bases; unmatched bases: 5. Per the germline V gene, CDR1 is DFQATT and CDR2 is SNEGSKA (reference sequence). The CDR3 covers 15 residues. CDR3 DNA sequence: TGCAGTGCTAGCCCCGCTAGCGGGGGGTACAATGAGCAGTTCTTC. Protein sequence: CSASPASGGYNEQFF.